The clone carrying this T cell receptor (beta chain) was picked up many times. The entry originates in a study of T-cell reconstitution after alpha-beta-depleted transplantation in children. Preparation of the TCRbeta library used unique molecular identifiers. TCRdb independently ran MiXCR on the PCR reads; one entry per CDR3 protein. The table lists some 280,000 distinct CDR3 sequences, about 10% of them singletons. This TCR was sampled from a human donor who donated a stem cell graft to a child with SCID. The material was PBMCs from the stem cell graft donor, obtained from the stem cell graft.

The CDR3 loop is CASRGTGTSTGELFF. Written as DNA, the CDR3 is TGTGCCAGCAGGGGGACCGGGACATCCACCGGGGAGCTGTTTTTT. J is TRBJ2-2 and V is TRBV2; TRBD1 is a possible D gene (6 bases). Per the germline V gene, CDR1 is SNHLY and CDR2 is FYNNEI. V was shortened by 6 bases and J by 4 bases, with 15 bases between the two germline ends. This CDR3 region has 15 residues. Full variable domain (missing parts from reference TRBV2 and TRBJ2-2): EPEVTQTPSHQVTQMGQEVILRCVPISNHLYFYWYRQILGQKVEFLVSFYNNEISEKSEIFDDQFSVERPDGSNFTLKIRSTKLEDSAMYFCASRGTGTSTGELFFGEGSRLTVL.